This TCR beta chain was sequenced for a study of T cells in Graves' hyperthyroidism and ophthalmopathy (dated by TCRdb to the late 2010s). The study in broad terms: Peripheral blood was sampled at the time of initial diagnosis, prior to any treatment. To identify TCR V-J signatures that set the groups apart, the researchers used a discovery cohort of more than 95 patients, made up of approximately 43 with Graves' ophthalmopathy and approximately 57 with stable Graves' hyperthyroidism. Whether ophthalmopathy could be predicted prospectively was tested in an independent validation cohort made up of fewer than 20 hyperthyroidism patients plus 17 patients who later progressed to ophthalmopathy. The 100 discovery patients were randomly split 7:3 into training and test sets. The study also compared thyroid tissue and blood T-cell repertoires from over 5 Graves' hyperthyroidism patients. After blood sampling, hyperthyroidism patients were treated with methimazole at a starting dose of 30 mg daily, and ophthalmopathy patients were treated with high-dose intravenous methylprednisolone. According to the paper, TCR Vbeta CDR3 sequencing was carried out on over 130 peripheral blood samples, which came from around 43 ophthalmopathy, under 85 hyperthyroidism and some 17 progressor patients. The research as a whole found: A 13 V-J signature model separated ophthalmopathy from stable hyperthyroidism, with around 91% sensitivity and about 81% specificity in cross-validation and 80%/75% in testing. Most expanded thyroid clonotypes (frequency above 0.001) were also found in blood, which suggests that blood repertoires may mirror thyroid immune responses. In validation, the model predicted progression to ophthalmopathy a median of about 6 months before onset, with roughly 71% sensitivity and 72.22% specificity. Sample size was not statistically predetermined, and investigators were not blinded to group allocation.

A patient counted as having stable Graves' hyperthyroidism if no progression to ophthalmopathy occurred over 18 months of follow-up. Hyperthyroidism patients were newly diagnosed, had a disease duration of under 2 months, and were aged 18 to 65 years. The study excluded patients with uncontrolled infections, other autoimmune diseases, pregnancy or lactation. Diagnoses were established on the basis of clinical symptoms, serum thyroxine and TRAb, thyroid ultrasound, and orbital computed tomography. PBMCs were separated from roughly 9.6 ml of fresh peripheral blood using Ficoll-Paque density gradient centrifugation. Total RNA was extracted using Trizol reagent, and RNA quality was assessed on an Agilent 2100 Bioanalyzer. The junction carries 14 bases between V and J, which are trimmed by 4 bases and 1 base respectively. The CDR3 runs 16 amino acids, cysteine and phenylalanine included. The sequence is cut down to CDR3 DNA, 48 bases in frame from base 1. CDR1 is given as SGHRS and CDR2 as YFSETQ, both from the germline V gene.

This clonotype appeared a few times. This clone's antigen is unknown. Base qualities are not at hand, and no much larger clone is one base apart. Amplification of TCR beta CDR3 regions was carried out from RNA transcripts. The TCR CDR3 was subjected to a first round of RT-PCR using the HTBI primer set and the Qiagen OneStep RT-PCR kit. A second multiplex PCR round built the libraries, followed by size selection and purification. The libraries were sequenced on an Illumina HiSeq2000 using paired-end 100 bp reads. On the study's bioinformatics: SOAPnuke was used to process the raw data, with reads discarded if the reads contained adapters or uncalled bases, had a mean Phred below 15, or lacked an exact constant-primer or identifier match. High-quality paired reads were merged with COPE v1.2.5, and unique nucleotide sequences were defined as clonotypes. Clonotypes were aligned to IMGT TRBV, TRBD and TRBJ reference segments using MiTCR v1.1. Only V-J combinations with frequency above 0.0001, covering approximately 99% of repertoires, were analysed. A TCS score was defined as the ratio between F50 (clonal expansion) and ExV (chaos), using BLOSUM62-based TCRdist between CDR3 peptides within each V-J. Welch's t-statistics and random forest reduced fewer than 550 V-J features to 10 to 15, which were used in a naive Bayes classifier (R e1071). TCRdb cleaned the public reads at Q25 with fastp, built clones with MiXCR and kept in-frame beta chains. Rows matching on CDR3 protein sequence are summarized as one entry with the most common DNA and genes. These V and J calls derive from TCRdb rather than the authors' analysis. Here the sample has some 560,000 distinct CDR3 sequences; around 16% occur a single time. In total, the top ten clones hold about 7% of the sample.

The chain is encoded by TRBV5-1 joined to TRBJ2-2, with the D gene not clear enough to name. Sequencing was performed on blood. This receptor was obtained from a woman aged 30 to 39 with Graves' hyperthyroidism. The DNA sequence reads TGCGCCAGCAGCCGCGAAGGGTCTAAGAACACCGGGGAGCTGTTTTTT. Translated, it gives CASSREGSKNTGELFF.